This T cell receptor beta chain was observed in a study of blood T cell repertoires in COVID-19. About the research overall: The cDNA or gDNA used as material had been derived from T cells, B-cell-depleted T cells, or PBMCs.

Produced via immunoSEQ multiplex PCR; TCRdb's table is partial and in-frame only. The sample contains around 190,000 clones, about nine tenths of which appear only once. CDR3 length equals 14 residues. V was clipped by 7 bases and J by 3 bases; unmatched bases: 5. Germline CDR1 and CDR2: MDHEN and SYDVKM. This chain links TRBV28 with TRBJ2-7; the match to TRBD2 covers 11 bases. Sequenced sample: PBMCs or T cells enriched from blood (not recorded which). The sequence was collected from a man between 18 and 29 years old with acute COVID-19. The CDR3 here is CASIPGTSGYEQYF. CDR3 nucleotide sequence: TGTGCCAGCATCCCCGGGACTAGCGGCTACGAGCAGTACTTC.